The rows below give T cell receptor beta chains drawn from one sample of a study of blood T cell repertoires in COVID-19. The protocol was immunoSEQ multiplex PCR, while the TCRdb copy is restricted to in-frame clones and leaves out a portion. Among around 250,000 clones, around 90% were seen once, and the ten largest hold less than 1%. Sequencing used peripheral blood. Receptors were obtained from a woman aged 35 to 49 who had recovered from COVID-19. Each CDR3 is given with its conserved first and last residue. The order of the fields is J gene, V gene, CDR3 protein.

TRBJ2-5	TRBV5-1	CASSFKVPGQTFRETQYF
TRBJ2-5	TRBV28	CASSSPDRFQETQYF
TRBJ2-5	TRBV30	CAWGDTYQETQYF
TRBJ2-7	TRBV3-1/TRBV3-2	CASSQNPQGSYEQYF
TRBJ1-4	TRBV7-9	CASSTGTQFSTNEKLFF
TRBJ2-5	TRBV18	CASSYQRQGAQETQYF
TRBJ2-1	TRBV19	CASSIKTSGYNEQFF
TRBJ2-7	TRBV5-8	CASSFSWAGGFSYEQYF
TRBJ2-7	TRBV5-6	CASSRDRSSYEQYF
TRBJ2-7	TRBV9	CASSGGEDSPYEQYF
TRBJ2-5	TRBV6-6	CASSFRTVQETQYF
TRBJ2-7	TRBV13	CASSWGTSGNYEQYF
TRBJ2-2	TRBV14	CASSQQTGGWQGGELFF